These T cell receptor beta chains were read from a single sample in a study of blood T cell repertoires in COVID-19. Sequencing used immunoSEQ multiplex PCR; TCRdb keeps in-frame clones, though not all of them. The sample carries under 200,000 clones, around 87% recorded once. The sequenced sample was peripheral blood. The receptors here all came from a woman older than 75 in a cohort sampled during active or convalescent COVID-19. CDR3s leave out the opening cysteine and the closing phenylalanine or tryptophan. Fields, in order: V gene, J gene, D gene, CDR3 protein. The D gene is left open where the match is weak.

TRBV7-6	TRBJ2-5	TRBD2	ASSLGAGGFQETQY
TRBV19	TRBJ1-1	TRBD1	ASSKQGAEAF
TRBV7-2	TRBJ2-1	NA	ASSLVRSSYNEQF
TRBV5-4	TRBJ2-1	TRBD2	ASSLGTSGADYNEQF
TRBV18	TRBJ2-3	NA	ASSRGGADTQY
TRBV4-1	TRBJ1-3	TRBD1	ASSQVRQGYTIY
TRBV19	TRBJ2-3	TRBD2	ASSIEWGGFGDTQY
TRBV7-8	TRBJ2-5	TRBD2	ASSVRLAGVETQY
TRBV6-5	TRBJ1-1	TRBD1	ASRPGTDNTEAF
TRBV28	TRBJ1-2	NA	ASSLLSGQIDGYT
TRBV5-1	TRBJ2-7	NA	ASSDPRGSYEQY
TRBV2	TRBJ2-3	NA	ASSDRQSTDTQY
TRBV6-5	TRBJ2-3	TRBD1	ASRYDRVNTQY
TRBV11-3	TRBJ2-1	TRBD1	ASSRPGQYNEQF
TRBV28	TRBJ2-2	NA	ASSLASGFWLF
TRBV11-2	TRBJ1-1	NA	ASSYRHIMNTEAF